What follows are 2 T cell receptor beta chains derived from one specimen sequenced in a study of blood T cell repertoires in COVID-19. Clones were read by immunoSEQ multiplex PCR, and TCRdb kept only the in-frame ones, dropping some. The sample carries under 300,000 clones, over 80% recorded once. What was sequenced was PBMCs or T cells enriched from blood (not recorded which). Receptors originate from a woman aged 40 to 50 who had been exposed to COVID-19.

The V and J genes are TRBV6-1 and TRBJ2-3; no clear D gene. This CDR3 region has 13 residues. V lost 2 bases, J lost 11 bases, and 14 bases lay in between. The V gene's germline CDR1 is MNHNS and CDR2 SASEGT. This chain's CDR3 is CASSERGLIRQYF. The CDR3 DNA reads TGTGCCAGCAGTGAACGTGGGCTGATTAGGCAGTATTTT.

The gene calls are TRBV24-1 and TRBJ2-7; 7 bases match TRBD1. This CDR3 contains 14 residues. J gave up 2 bases and V 8 bases, and 8 bases lay outside the gene matches. Germline CDR1 KGHDR, CDR2 SFDVKD. CDR3 DNA sequence: TGTGCCACCACTCCTAGACAGGGCCCCTACGAGCAGTACGTC. Translating it yields CATTPRQGPYEQYV.